This TCR beta chain was recorded in a study of blood T cell repertoires in COVID-19. Study background: From the United States, Italy and Spain came samples of acute and convalescent COVID-19.

Authors' methods: Amplified reference gene primers provided the basis for estimating nucleated cell counts. Measured with immunoSEQ multiplex PCR; TCRdb has only the in-frame clones, and not every one. V and J calls and clone size are as listed in that table; D and trimming were resolved from the DNA. The repertoire holds 150,000 to 200,000 clones, with roughly four fifths as singletons. Recovered status applied to Cohort 3 donors who had two consecutive negative PCRs. It also applied to those with clearance or with symptom resolution. This clone was detected only once. This CDR3 is 14 amino acids long. Between the trimmed V and J ends, which lost 6 bases and 4 bases, there was a span of 15 bases. Germline CDR1 reads MNHEY; CDR2 reads SVGAGI.

The specimen was PBMCs or T cells enriched from blood (not recorded which). The chain uses TRBV6-5 and TRBJ1-1; D may be TRBD1 (6 bases). The source of this sequence is a man aged 50 or older who had recovered from COVID-19. In DNA form, the CDR3 reads TGTGCCAGCAGCCCACAGGGCGGGGGCACTGAAGCTTTCTTT. It specifies CASSPQGGGTEAFF.